These T cell receptor beta chains were read from a single sample in a study of T cell repertoires in ileal Crohn's disease. Produced via immunoSEQ multiplex PCR; TCRdb's table is partial and in-frame only. The sample records around 14,000 clones, over 65% being singletons. The sample consisted of ileal tissue. Source of these receptors: an adult with Crohn's disease. CDR3s leave out the opening cysteine and the closing phenylalanine or tryptophan.

v_gene,j_gene,CDR3aa
TRBV2,TRBJ2-2,ASSERRDGELF
TRBV5-1,TRBJ2-2,ASSTRLAGVLGELF
TRBV11-1,TRBJ2-3,ASSQNTDTQY
TRBV7-6,TRBJ1-6,ASSLGSRQGESPLH
TRBV2,TRBJ1-4,ASRLGTGGRATNEKLF
TRBV18,TRBJ2-7,ASSPGTGSSYEQY
TRBV6-4,TRBJ2-3,ASSDSGGADTQY
TRBV6-5,TRBJ1-2,ASSPRQGHYT
TRBV19,TRBJ2-5,ASSRGQSYQETQY
TRBV7-2,TRBJ2-5,ASSLGASLQETQY
TRBV6-6,TRBJ2-7,ASSADRAYEQY
TRBV11-2,TRBJ1-2,ASSLGDRVFGYT
TRBV6-5,TRBJ2-7,ASSYSRLAGLYEQY
TRBV29-1,TRBJ1-1,SVMTSTNTEAF
TRBV7-2,TRBJ1-5,ASSYYSNQPQH
TRBV4-3,TRBJ1-6,ASSQESRAQNSPLH
TRBV11-2,TRBJ1-2,ASSLVQGAYGYT
TRBV2,TRBJ1-4,ASSGAAGNEKLF
TRBV5-1,TRBJ1-5,ASSPPTGTGNQPQH
TRBV7-6,TRBJ2-1,ASSIHPGGGASVEQF
TRBV4-1,TRBJ2-1,ASKQGSVSSYNEQF
TRBV14,TRBJ2-1,ASSQGGGRYNEQF
TRBV18,TRBJ1-1,ASSTTADRSLTEAF
TRBV2,TRBJ1-1,ASSGNRVNTEAF
TRBV19,TRBJ1-2,ASSDRGGYT
TRBV27,TRBJ2-1,ASSLRGLDVYEQF
TRBV9,TRBJ2-1,ASSVEASSYNEQF
TRBV5-1,TRBJ1-5,ASSAGTGSQPQH
TRBV27,TRBJ1-1,ASSLSPYRDKQFEAF
TRBV18,TRBJ2-1,ASSPLAGADNEQF
TRBV27,TRBJ2-2,ASSFSYGPGTGGIGELF
TRBV6-5,TRBJ1-2,ASRQGGTFYGYT
TRBV11-2,TRBJ2-7,ASSSPSGAGTREQY
TRBV12-2,TRBJ1-3,ASRLDRDLSGNTIY
TRBV6-1,TRBJ2-1,ASSEGPGGGGHNEQF
TRBV5-6,TRBJ1-4,ASRARGRNEKLF
TRBV27,TRBJ1-6,ASSLQGNSYNSPLH
TRBV25-1,TRBJ2-1,ASGPGRGATSYNEQF
TRBV7-9,TRBJ2-3,ASSPEEGLAGGYTDTQY
TRBV7-6,TRBJ1-1,ASSATSGHTNTEAF
TRBV27,TRBJ2-3,ASSLAGFGTGATDTQY
TRBV7-9,TRBJ2-3,ASRPPSGSTDTQY
TRBV6-4,TRBJ1-5,ASRRDRVRNQPQH
TRBV21-1,TRBJ2-1,ASSKTGEQDEQF
TRBV11-2,TRBJ2-5,ASSYNRGKETQY